The entry below describes one T cell receptor (beta chain). The antigen is undetermined. These data originate in a study of monozygotic twins with inflammatory bowel disease. Overall study findings and caveats: Patients with IBD had less TCRbeta diversity (inverse Simpson) than their healthy co-twins. Perhaps reflecting limited power, concordant and discordant twins did not differ in repertoire similarity.

Samples each yielded cDNA through eight separate reactions. Using the 5' RACE reads, TCRdb records one entry per CDR3 protein without DNA. The table gives about 170,000 distinct CDR3 sequences; the top ten clones make up around 2.8% of it. The CDR3 is made up of 16 amino acids. CDR1 and CDR2 (germline): SGHRS, YFSETQ. The J gene is TRBJ2-3, the V gene TRBV5-1; TCRdb's D call, TRBD2, is unchecked because there is no DNA. The sequencing input was blood. This receptor was taken from a human donor with ulcerative colitis or Crohn's disease, or a healthy co-twin of an affected twin (not recorded which). The CDR3 loop reads CASSPGTSASTDTQYF.